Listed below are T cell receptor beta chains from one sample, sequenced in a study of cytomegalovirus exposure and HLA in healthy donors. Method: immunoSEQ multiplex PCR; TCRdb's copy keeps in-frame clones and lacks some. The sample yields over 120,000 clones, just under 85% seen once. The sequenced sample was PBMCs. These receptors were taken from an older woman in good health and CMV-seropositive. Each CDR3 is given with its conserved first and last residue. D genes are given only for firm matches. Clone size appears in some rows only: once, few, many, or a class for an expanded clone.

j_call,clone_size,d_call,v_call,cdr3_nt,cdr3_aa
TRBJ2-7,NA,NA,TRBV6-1,TGTGCCAGCATATTGGACAGCTTCTCCTACGAGCAGTACTTC,CASILDSFSYEQYF
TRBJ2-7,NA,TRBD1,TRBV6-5,TGTGCCAGCAGCCGGGACAGATCCTACGAGCAGTACTTC,CASSRDRSYEQYF
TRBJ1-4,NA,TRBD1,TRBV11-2,TGTGCCAGCAGCTTAGGACAGGGTTTTCAAGAAAAACTGTTTTTT,CASSLGQGFQEKLFF
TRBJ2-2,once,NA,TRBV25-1,TGTGCCAGCAGTGACCGCAGAAACACCGGGGAGCTGTTTTTT,CASSDRRNTGELFF
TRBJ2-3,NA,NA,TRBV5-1,TGCGCCAGCAGCTCGGGGGATTATGGCGGGTACACAGATACGCAGTATTTT,CASSSGDYGGYTDTQYF
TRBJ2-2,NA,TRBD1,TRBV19,TGTGCCAGTAGTTCAAAGGCGGGACAGGGCACCGGGGAGCTGTTTTTT,CASSSKAGQGTGELFF
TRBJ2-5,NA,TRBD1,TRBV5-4,TGTGCCAGCAGTTCGAGGGACAGGGTACAAGAGACCCAGTACTTC,CASSSRDRVQETQYF
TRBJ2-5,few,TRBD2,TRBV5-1,TGCGCCAGCAGCTTGGGCCTGGGGGGGTCAGAGACCCAGTACTTC,CASSLGLGGSETQYF
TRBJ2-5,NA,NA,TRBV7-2,TGTGCCAGCAGCTACGGTGGTGGGGGCGCAGAGACCCAGTACTTC,CASSYGGGGAETQYF
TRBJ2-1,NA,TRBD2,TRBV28,TGTGCCAGCACCGGTTGGGCGGGAGTACCGGGAGAGCAGTTCTTC,CASTGWAGVPGEQFF
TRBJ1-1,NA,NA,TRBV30,TGTGCCTGGGGCAGGACACAGAACACTGAAGCTTTCTTT,CAWGRTQNTEAFF
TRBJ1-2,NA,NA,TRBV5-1,TGCGCCAGCAGCTTACCTAGGACAGCCCCCGGGGCAAACTATGGCTACACCTTC,CASSLPRTAPGANYGYTF
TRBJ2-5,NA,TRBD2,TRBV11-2,TGTGCCAGCAGCTTGCGGGGGGCCTTCATCCAAGAGACCCAGTACTTC,CASSLRGAFIQETQYF
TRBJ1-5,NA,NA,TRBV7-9,TGTGCCAGCAGCTTAGGGCCCACCCAGCAGCCCCAGCATTTT,CASSLGPTQQPQHF
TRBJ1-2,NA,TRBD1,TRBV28,TGTGCCAGCAGTGGCAGGACAGGGATCGGCTACACCTTC,CASSGRTGIGYTF
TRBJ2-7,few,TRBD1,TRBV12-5,TGTGCTAGTGGTTTGGGGGGACAGGCGCCGTGGGAGTACGAGCAGTACTTC,CASGLGGQAPWEYEQYF
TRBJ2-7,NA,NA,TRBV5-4,TGTGCCAGCAGCTTACACGGGACTTCTTACTACGAGCAGTACTTC,CASSLHGTSYYEQYF
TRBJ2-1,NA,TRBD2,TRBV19,TGTGCCAGTACTAGCGGGAGTACCTACAATGAGCAGTTCTTC,CASTSGSTYNEQFF
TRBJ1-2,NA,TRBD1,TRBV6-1,TGTGCCAGCGGGATACAGGGGTACGGCTACACCTTC,CASGIQGYGYTF
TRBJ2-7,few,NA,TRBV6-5,TGTGCCAGCAGTTACTCGTGGTCGAGCTCCTACGAGCAGTACTTC,CASSYSWSSSYEQYF
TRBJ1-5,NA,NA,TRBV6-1,TGTGCCAGCAGTCGGGCTGGACAGAACAATCAGCCCCAGCATTTT,CASSRAGQNNQPQHF
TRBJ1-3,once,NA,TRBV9,TGTGCCAGCAGCGTTCGGGACTCTGGAAACACCATATATTTT,CASSVRDSGNTIYF
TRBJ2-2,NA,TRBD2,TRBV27,TGTGCCAGCAGTTCCCTGGGACTAGCGGGAGACTACACCGGGGAGCTGTTTTTT,CASSSLGLAGDYTGELFF
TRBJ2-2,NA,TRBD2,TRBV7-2,TGTGCCAGCAGCTTCGGGGGACTAGCGGGAGCCGGGGAGCTGTTTTTT,CASSFGGLAGAGELFF
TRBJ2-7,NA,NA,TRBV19,TGTGCCAGTAGTGGCGGGAACTCCTACGAGCAGTACTTC,CASSGGNSYEQYF
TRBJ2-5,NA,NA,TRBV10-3,TGTGCCATCAGTGACCCACTAGAAACTAAAGAGACCCAGTACTTC,CAISDPLETKETQYF
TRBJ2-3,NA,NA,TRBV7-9,TGTGCCAGCAGCTTACAGGGGGGTGCAGATACGCAGTATTTT,CASSLQGGADTQYF
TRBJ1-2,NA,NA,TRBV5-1,TGCGCCAGCAGCTTGCCAGGGGCAGACTATGGCTACACCTTC,CASSLPGADYGYTF
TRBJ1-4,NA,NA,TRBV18,TGTGCCAGCTCACCTTCCCAGGGAACTAATGAAAAACTGTTTTTT,CASSPSQGTNEKLFF
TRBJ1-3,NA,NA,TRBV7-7,TGTGCTAGCAGCTTAGGAAGTCCACTCTCTGGAAACACCATATATTTT,CASSLGSPLSGNTIYF
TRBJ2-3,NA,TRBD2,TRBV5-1,TGCGCCAGCAGCCCCACCCTAGCGGGAGTCACAGATACGCAGTATTTT,CASSPTLAGVTDTQYF
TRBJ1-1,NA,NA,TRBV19,TGTGCCAGTAGTCCAGGCCTCAACACTGAAGCTTTCTTT,CASSPGLNTEAFF
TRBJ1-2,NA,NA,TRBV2,TGTGCCAGCAGCGTCCTCGATGGCGGGGGCGACTATGGCTACACCTTC,CASSVLDGGGDYGYTF
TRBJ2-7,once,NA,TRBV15,TGTGCCACCAGCAGAGATGGGGCTGGCGGCCGGAGGGCCTACGAGCAGTACTTC,CATSRDGAGGRRAYEQYF
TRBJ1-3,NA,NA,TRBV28,TGTGCCAGCAGTTTGGGAGTGGAAGGCACTCACTCTGGAAACACCATATATTTT,CASSLGVEGTHSGNTIYF
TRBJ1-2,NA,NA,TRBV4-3,TGCGCCAGCAGCCAAGTAACAGGGACGGGGGGCTATGGCTACACCTTC,CASSQVTGTGGYGYTF
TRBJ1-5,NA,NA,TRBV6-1,TGTGCCAGCAGTCCCGGGACATATAATCAGCCCCAGCATTTT,CASSPGTYNQPQHF
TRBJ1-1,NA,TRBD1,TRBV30,TGTGCCTGGCGGACAGGGCTTAACACTGAAGCTTTCTTT,CAWRTGLNTEAFF
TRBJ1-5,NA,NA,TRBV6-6,TGTGCCAGCAGTTACAGAACGGGTGAGCCCCAGCATTTT,CASSYRTGEPQHF
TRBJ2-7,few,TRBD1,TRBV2,TGTGCCAGCAATCCGGGACAGGCGCTCTACGAGCAGTACTTC,CASNPGQALYEQYF
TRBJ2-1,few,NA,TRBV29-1,TGCAGCGTTGAGGGGCTGTTCTTC,CSVEGLFF
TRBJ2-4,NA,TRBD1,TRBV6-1,TGTGCCAGCAGTGAAGATTCGGTTCGGGACAGGGTTGGTCCCGGCAATCTAGCCAAAAACATTCAGTACTTC,CASSEDSVRDRVGPGNLAKNIQYF
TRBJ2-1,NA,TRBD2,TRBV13,TGTGCCAGCAGCAAGGGACTAGCGGGAGGCGAACAGTTCTTC,CASSKGLAGGEQFF
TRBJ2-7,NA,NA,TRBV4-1,TGCGCCAGCAGACTTGCCATAGATAGCGGTAGGGAGTACTTC,CASRLAIDSGREYF
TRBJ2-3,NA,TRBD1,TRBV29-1,TGCAGCGTTGAGGGGACAGGCGCTTTGGATACGCAGTATTTT,CSVEGTGALDTQYF
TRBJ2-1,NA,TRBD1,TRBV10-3,TGTGCCATCAGTCCAGGGGGCGCGTCCTACAATGAGCAGTTCTTC,CAISPGGASYNEQFF
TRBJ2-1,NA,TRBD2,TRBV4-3,TGCGCCAGCAGCCAGAGACTAGCGGGAGCTGGTGAGCAGTTCTTC,CASSQRLAGAGEQFF
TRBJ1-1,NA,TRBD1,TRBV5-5,TGTGCCAGCAGTTTTCAGGGGGCTGGAGCTTTCTTT,CASSFQGAGAFF
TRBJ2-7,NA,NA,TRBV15,TGTGCCACCAGCAGAGAGGGCAGCTCCTACGAGCAGTACTTC,CATSREGSSYEQYF
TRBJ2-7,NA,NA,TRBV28,TGTGCCAGCAGTCGGGCCAGGGGTAATTCCTACGAGCAGTACTTC,CASSRARGNSYEQYF
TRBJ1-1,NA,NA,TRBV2,TGTGCCAGCATCGCAGGGTTCACTGAAGCTTTCTTT,CASIAGFTEAFF
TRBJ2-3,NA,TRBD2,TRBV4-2,TGTGCCAGCAGCCTCCGGACTAGCGGGATTTCAGATACGCAGTATTTT,CASSLRTSGISDTQYF